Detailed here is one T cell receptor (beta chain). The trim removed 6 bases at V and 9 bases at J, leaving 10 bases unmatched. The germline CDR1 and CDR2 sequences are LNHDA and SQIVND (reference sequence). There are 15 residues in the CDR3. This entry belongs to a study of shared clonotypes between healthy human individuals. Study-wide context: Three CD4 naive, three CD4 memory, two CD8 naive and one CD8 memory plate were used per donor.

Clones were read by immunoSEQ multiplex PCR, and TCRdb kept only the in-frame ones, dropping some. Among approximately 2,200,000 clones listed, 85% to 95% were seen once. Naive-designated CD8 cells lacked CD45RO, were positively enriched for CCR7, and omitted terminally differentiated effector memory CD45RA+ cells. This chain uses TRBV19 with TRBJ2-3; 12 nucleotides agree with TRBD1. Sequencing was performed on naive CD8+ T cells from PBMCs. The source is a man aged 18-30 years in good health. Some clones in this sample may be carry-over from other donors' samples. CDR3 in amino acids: CASSPGTGGIATQYF. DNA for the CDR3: TGTGCCAGTAGCCCGGGGACAGGGGGCATCGCGACGCAGTATTTT.